The following is a TCR beta chain sequence with its context. Its antigen is still unknown. The planned depth of sequencing spanned 1 in 200,000 to 1 in 1 million T cells. Repertoires were generated with immunoSEQ multiplex PCR, while TCRdb's copy carries only in-frame clones and drops some. The sample carries 15,000 to 20,000 clones, 81% recorded once. TCR beta library input comprised roughly 2 micrograms of genomic DNA from cryopreserved PBMCs. This entry comes from a study of cytotoxic CD8 clonotypes in ibrutinib-treated CLL. Trimming removed 4 bases from V and 6 bases from J, with 15 bases in between. Germline V lookup: CDR1 LNHDA, CDR2 SQIVND (reference sequence). The CDR3 length is 15 residues. Overall study results and limits: Rare overall, public clonotypes shrank or held steady under therapy.

This clonotype was sampled from a human donor with chronic lymphocytic leukemia. The sample consisted of PBMCs, taken before ibrutinib treatment. The chain carries TRBV19 and TRBJ2-2; the D gene is possibly TRBD1 (5 bases). The CDR3 nucleotides read TGTGCCAGTAGTACAGGGTCAGGGATGCCCGGGGAGCTGTTTTTT. The encoded protein is CASSTGSGMPGELFF.